This T cell receptor beta chain was recovered during a study of CD8+ T cells in alopecia areata. Overall study: Treated patients received oral tofacitinib, 5 to 10 mg twice daily.

As for treatment: oral pan-JAK inhibitor, 5-10 mg twice daily. The sequencing template was cDNA reverse transcribed from extracted RNA. This table comes from immunoSEQ multiplex PCR, and its TCRdb copy is limited to in-frame clones, with some not included. The table includes about 260,000 clones, roughly 60% detected once. Deletions cut 2 bases from V and 4 bases from J, with 9 bases between. The germline V gene has CDR1 GTSNPN and CDR2 SVGIG (reference sequence). This CDR3 comprises 13 residues. The TCR sequence derives from a human donor with alopecia areata. V is TRBV30 and J is TRBJ2-4; D remains ambiguous. The sample in question was CD4+ T cells sorted from blood, obtained at week 52, from a patient treated with tofacitinib. The CDR3 DNA reads as TGTGCCTGGAGTCCCTCGGAGAAAAACATTCAGTACTTC. Amino acids: CAWSPSEKNIQYF.